One and the same sample provided the 13 T cell receptor beta chains below, sequenced in a study of T cell clonotyping in hematopoietic cell transplantation. This sample's time point: recipient sample about 28 days before transplant, after cytoreduction. The method was immunoSEQ multiplex PCR; TCRdb's version includes in-frame clones alone and lacks a portion of them. The data show about 10,000 clones, with about nine tenths seen just once and just under 15% held by the top ten. The specimen was peripheral blood mononuclear cells, collected before stem cell transplant. The receptors originated from a woman between 45 and 60 years old with chronic myeloid leukemia. Some clones in this sample may be carry-over from other donors' samples.

CDR3 amino acids: CASSLLGNQPQHF. In nucleotides, the CDR3 is TGTGCCAGCAGTTTACTAGGCAATCAGCCCCAGCATTTT. The rearrangement uses TRBV28 and TRBJ1-5, with D uncertain. The CDR3 has 13 amino acids. Looked up from germline, CDR1 is MDHEN and CDR2 is SYDVKM. Trimming left V 2 bases short and J 2 bases short, with 4 bases between.

The chain carries TRBV28 and TRBJ2-7; perhaps TRBD2 as D (5 bases). This CDR3 is built from 11 residues. V lost 6 bases and J lost 5, with 8 bases in between. Germline CDR1 MDHEN, CDR2 SYDVKM. The CDR3 DNA is TGTGCCAGCAGGGGAGAGGACGAGCAGTACTTC. It codes for CASRGEDEQYF.

The J gene is TRBJ2-7, the V gene TRBV29-1; D is uncertain. Trimming took 0 bases from V and 5 from J, leaving 11 bases between them. Germline CDR1 is SQVTM and CDR2 is ANQGSEA. The CDR3 spans 13 residues. The CDR3 loop reads CSVEDLLRNEQYF. In DNA, the CDR3 is TGCAGCGTTGAAGATCTTTTGCGAAACGAGCAGTACTTC.

The V and J genes are TRBV7-2 and TRBJ1-1; 8 bases agree with TRBD1. Germline lookup yields CDR1 SGHTA and CDR2 FQGNSA. The CDR3 sequence is 15 residues long. J was trimmed by 3 bases and V by 6 bases; bases with no gene match: 9. The CDR3 loop is CASSRGVDRDTEAFF. DNA of the CDR3: TGTGCCAGCAGTAGGGGAGTGGACAGGGACACTGAAGCTTTCTTT. The entire variable domain, with the rest obtained from reference TRBV7-2 and TRBJ1-1, is as follows: GAGVSQSPSNKVTEKGKDVELRCDPISGHTALYWYRQSLGQGLEFLIYFQGNSAPDKSGLPSDRFSAERTGGSVSTLTIQRTQQEDSAVYLCASSRGVDRDTEAFFGQGTRLTVV.

For this clone: Mismatch with germline at one junction end may stem from a read error. The rearrangement links TRBV11-2 to TRBJ2-7; 9 bases fit TRBD2. Germline V gene data show CDR1 as SGHAT and CDR2 as FQNNGV. The CDR3 runs 15 residues. The CDR3 sequence is CASSKGVSREGPIHF. Here the CDR3 DNA reads TGTGCCAGCAGCAAAGGGGTCTCGCGGGAGGGACCCATCCACTTC.

The rearrangement links TRBV19 to TRBJ1-1; no clear D. This CDR3 contains 13 residues. Trimming took 6 bases from V and 0 from J, leaving 8 bases between them. CDR1 is LNHDA, CDR2 SQIVND, per germline (reference sequence). In DNA, the CDR3 is TGTGCCAGTAGCGGGCAGGTGAACACTGAAGCTTTCTTT. The encoded protein is CASSGQVNTEAFF.

The chain combines TRBV4-1 with TRBJ1-3; possibly TRBD1 for D (5 bases). Germline V gives CDR1 MGHRA, CDR2 YSYEKL. The V and J ends lost 2 bases and 0 bases respectively, with 8 bases between them. The CDR3 is 15 residues long. Here the CDR3 reads CASSQQGFSGNTIYF. Written as DNA, the CDR3 is TGCGCCAGCAGCCAACAGGGATTCTCTGGAAACACCATATATTTT.

In its sample, this clone was seen once. One junction end disagrees with the germline gene, perhaps due to a read error. The chain has TRBV7-7 and TRBJ2-5; maybe TRBD1 (5 bases). This CDR3 spans 15 amino acids. Germline CDR1 is SSHAT and CDR2 is FNYEAQ (reference sequence). The CDR3 DNA sequence: TGTGCTAGCAGTTTAGACACAGGCCTCCAAGAGACCCAGTACTTC. Translation: CASSLDTGLQETQYF.

Here the CDR3 reads CAWRGYRGHEQYF. CDR3 sequence (DNA): TGTGCCTGGAGAGGATACAGGGGGCATGAGCAGTACTTC. V gene TRBV30 combines with J gene TRBJ2-7; TRBD1 agrees at 9 bases. Trimming at V came to 3 bases and at J to 7 bases, leaving 7 bases not matched to a gene. CDR3 length: 13 amino acids. The germline V gene has CDR1 GTSNPN and CDR2 SVGIG (reference sequence).

The CDR3 is CASSYSSGAETQYF. In DNA form, the CDR3 reads TGTGCCAGCAGTTACTCGAGCGGAGCGGAGACCCAGTACTTC. The chain carries TRBV6-6 and TRBJ2-5; TRBD2 might be the D (5 bases). From germline, CDR1 is MNHNY and CDR2 SVGAGI (reference sequence). This CDR3 contains 14 residues. V lost 0 bases and J 5 bases, leaving 10 bases between the germline ends.

The chain is built from TRBV6-6 and TRBJ1-1, with TRBD1 matching 8 bases. CDR3 length equals 14 residues. V shed 6 bases and J 1 base; nucleotides not matched to a gene: 4. The germline V gene encodes CDR1 MNHNY and CDR2 SVGAGI (reference sequence). CDR3: CASSPTGGNTEAFF. The CDR3 nucleotides read TGTGCCAGCAGCCCTACAGGGGGGAACACTGAAGCTTTCTTT.

This clone was counted a single time. The V and J genes are TRBV6-5 and TRBJ2-7, with D perhaps TRBD1 (6 bases). Germline V gene sequence: CDR1 MNHEY, CDR2 SVGAGI. Trimming took off 1 base at V and 5 bases at J, with 15 bases between the two ends. This CDR3 region has 15 residues. The chain's CDR3 is CASSYFSSQGHEQYF. For the CDR3, the DNA is TGTGCCAGCAGTTACTTCTCCTCACAGGGCCACGAGCAGTACTTC.

The chain recombines TRBV7-3 with TRBJ2-6; D is undetermined. Between the trimmed V and J ends, which lost 3 bases and 2 bases, there was a span of 8 bases. This CDR3 contains 15 residues. Germline CDR1 reads SGHTA; CDR2 reads FQGTGA. The CDR3 coding sequence is TGTGCCAGCAGCTTCCAGGAGACTGGGGCCAACGTCCTGACTTTC. Protein: CASSFQETGANVLTF. Based on the CDR3 plus reference TRBV7-3 and TRBJ2-6, the full variable domain is GAGVSQTPSNKVTEKGKYVELRCDPISGHTALYWYRQSLGQGPEFLIYFQGTGAADDSGLPNDRFFAVRPEGSVSTLKIQRTERGDSAVYLCASSFQETGANVLTFGAGSRLTVL.